The 20 T cell receptor beta chains presented below share a single source sample, sequenced in a study of shared clonotypes between healthy human individuals. The protocol was immunoSEQ multiplex PCR, while the TCRdb copy is restricted to in-frame clones and leaves out a portion. In the table there are about half a million clones, about 85% of which are singletons. Material for sequencing was PBMCs. These receptors originate from a woman aged 40-49 years in good health. Some clones in this sample may be carry-over from other donors' samples.

The gene calls are TRBV2 and TRBJ1-2; 12 bases map to TRBD1. The CDR3 length is 14 residues. The germline gives CDR1 SNHLY, CDR2 FYNNEI. V lost 7 bases, J lost 2 bases, and 2 bases stayed unmatched. CDR3 sequence: CASMGQGANYGYTF. The CDR3 nucleotides are TGTGCCAGCATGGGACAGGGGGCCAACTATGGCTACACCTTC.

For this clone: A far larger clone differs by one base, so this is likely a read error. The sample has other DNA sequences that encode this CDR3 too. J is TRBJ2-6 and V is TRBV6-1; D unclear. This CDR3 spans 14 amino acids. Germline V lookup: CDR1 MNHNS, CDR2 SASEGT. Trimming stripped 5 bases from V and 2 bases from J, with 7 bases between. The CDR3 here is CASSQLPGANVLTF. CDR3 DNA: TGTGCCAGCAGTCAGCTACCTGGGGCCAACGTCCTGACTTTC.

V usage is TRBV19 and J usage is TRBJ2-7, with 11 nucleotides matching TRBD1. The V segment lost 3 bases and the J segment 5 bases; nucleotides outside the gene matches: 9. Germline V gene data show CDR1 as LNHDA and CDR2 as SQIVND (reference sequence). The CDR3 has 16 amino acids. The CDR3 DNA reads TGTGCCAGTAGTATCAGAACCGGGACAGGGGGGAACGAGCAGTACTTC. Translation: CASSIRTGTGGNEQYF. The full variable domain, in which reference TRBV19 and TRBJ2-7 provide the parts outside the CDR3, is DGGITQSPKYLFRKEGQNVTLSCEQNLNHDAMYWYRQDPGQGLRLIYYSQIVNDFQKGDIAEGYSVSREKKESFPLTVTSAQKNPTAFYLCASSIRTGTGGNEQYFGPGTRLTVT.

The chain recombines TRBV7-9 with TRBJ1-5; D uncertain. The germline V and J ends were trimmed by 7 bases and 4 bases, with 8 bases remaining between them. This CDR3 comprises 12 residues. CDR1 and CDR2 from the germline V gene are SEHNR and FQNEAQ (reference sequence). In DNA, the CDR3 is TGTGCCAGCACCGACACTAATCAGCCCCAGCATTTT. Its protein product is CASTDTNQPQHF.

The V and J genes are TRBV15 and TRBJ2-2, with 7 bases matching TRBD1. The V gene's germline CDR1 is LNHNV and CDR2 YYDKDF (reference sequence). V lost 3 bases and J lost 5; bases outside the gene matches: 9. The CDR3 contains 16 residues. The CDR3 spells CATSRTGFFGTGELFF. The CDR3 nucleotides are TGTGCCACCAGCAGGACAGGGTTTTTTGGTACCGGGGAGCTGTTTTTT.

Here the CDR3 reads CASSQAGQGGTNEKLFF. In DNA, the CDR3 is TGTGCCAGCAGTCAGGCTGGACAGGGAGGAACTAATGAAAAACTGTTTTTT. The chain has TRBV28 and TRBJ1-4, with TRBD1 matching over 8 bases. Germline V gene lookup returns CDR1 MDHEN and CDR2 SYDVKM. The ends lost 5 bases at V and 1 base at J; junction bases unmatched: 9. The CDR3 length is 17 residues.

As regards this clone: A read error may explain this, as a much larger clone is one base away. The rearrangement uses TRBV19 and TRBJ2-5; perhaps TRBD1 as D (6 bases). The J call may be in error: the DNA end matches TRBJ2-7 better. CDR1 is LNHDA, CDR2 SQIVND, per germline (reference sequence). The CDR3 runs to 15 residues. DNA of the CDR3: TGTGCCAGTAGTATCATTTCGGACAGCTCCTACGAGCAGTACTTC. Translation: CASSIISDSSYEQYF.

This clone was seen a few times. J is TRBJ1-5 and V is TRBV5-1; D gene ambiguous. The CDR3 has 13 residues. V shed 0 bases and J shed 5 bases, with 6 bases lying between them. From germline, CDR1 is SGHRS and CDR2 YFSETQ. This chain's CDR3 is CASSLDTYQPQHF. In DNA form, the CDR3 reads TGCGCCAGCAGCTTGGACACTTATCAGCCCCAGCATTTT.

For this clone: This likely traces to a read error, being one base from a far larger clone. The same CDR3 arises from other DNA sequences in this sample as well. The chain links TRBV10-3 to TRBJ2-7; TRBD2 matches 8 bases. CDR3 size: 14 residues. Germline lookup yields CDR1 ENHRY and CDR2 SYGVKD. J gave up 4 bases and V 2 bases, and 4 bases lay outside the gene matches. The CDR3 loop is CAISETSGRYEQYF. In DNA, the CDR3 is TGTGCCATCAGTGAGACTAGCGGTAGGTACGAGCAGTACTTC.

Concerning this clone itself: A far larger clone differs by one base, so this is likely a read error. The J gene is TRBJ1-1, the V gene TRBV6-6; D remains unclear. Trimming pared 11 bases from V and 2 bases from J, leaving 15 bases between. In germline, CDR1 is MNHNY, CDR2 SVGAGI (reference sequence). This CDR3 contains 13 residues. In DNA, the CDR3 is TGTGCCGGCAACCCTGCAGGAAACACTGAAGCTTTCTTT. Translated: CAGNPAGNTEAFF.

This clone showed up just once. The chain has TRBV7-2 and TRBJ1-5, with 7 nucleotides matching TRBD1. V trimming: 5 bases; J trimming: 5 bases; junction bases outside the gene matches: 3. The germline gives CDR1 SGHTA, CDR2 FQGNSA. This CDR3 region has 13 residues. The DNA of the CDR3 is TGTGCCAGCAGCGCCCAGGGGGATCAGCCCCAGCATTTT. Encoded protein: CASSAQGDQPQHF.

Note on this clone: The sample contains more than one DNA sequence encoding this CDR3. The chain is built from TRBV12-5 and TRBJ1-1, with D tentatively TRBD1 (6 bases). The CDR3 consists of 13 residues. In germline, CDR1 is LGHNT, CDR2 FRNRAP. V was shortened by 1 base and J by 5 bases, with 8 bases between the two germline ends. The CDR3 DNA follows: TGTGCTAGTGGTTTGGAGGGGGGGACTGAAGCTTTCTTT. Translated: CASGLEGGTEAFF.

The CDR3 reads CASSEFPRDMSAAQYF. In nucleotides, the CDR3 is TGCGCCAGCAGTGAGTTCCCCCGCGACATGTCCGCGGCGCAGTATTTT. The chain links TRBV10-2 to TRBJ2-3; no clear D. Germline-derived CDR1 and CDR2 are WSHSY and SAAADI. The CDR3 runs 16 residues. Trimming pared 1 base from V and 10 bases from J, leaving 21 bases between.

With regard to this clone: A far larger clone is one base from this, pointing to a likely read error. V usage is TRBV28 and J usage is TRBJ2-4, with TRBD2 as a possible D gene (5 bases). The CDR3 extends over 13 amino acids. Looked up from germline, CDR1 is MDHEN and CDR2 is SYDVKM. CDR3 bases: TGTGCCAGCAGACTAGGGATCCTAAACATTCAGCACTTC. It encodes CASRLGILNIQHF.

The chain combines TRBV7-2 with TRBJ2-1, with 12 nucleotides matching TRBD2. The V gene's germline CDR1 is SGHTA and CDR2 FQGNSA. The CDR3 loop spans 16 amino acids. The ends lost 5 bases at V and 6 bases at J; junction bases unmatched: 8. CDR3 protein: CASSTLSSGGANEQFF. CDR3 in DNA: TGTGCCAGCAGCACCTTATCTAGCGGGGGGGCCAATGAGCAGTTCTTC.

The chain carries TRBV5-1 and TRBJ2-1; maybe TRBD2 (5 bases). V was shortened by 1 base and J by 3 bases, with 8 bases between the two germline ends. Germline assignment: CDR1 SGHRS and CDR2 YFSETQ. The length of the CDR3 is 14 residues. CDR3 DNA: TGCGCCAGCAGCTTGAGCGGTAACTACAATGAGCAGTTCTTC. It is translated as CASSLSGNYNEQFF.

The gene calls are TRBV6-4 and TRBJ2-1, with D possibly matching TRBD1 (6 bases). Per germline, CDR1 MRHNA and CDR2 SNTAGT. V was pared by 2 bases and J by 7 bases, with 18 bases between. CDR3 size: 16 residues. As DNA, the CDR3 is TGTGCCAGCAGTGACGAGGCAGGGGAAGATTGGAATGAGCAGTTCTTC. This translates into CASSDEAGEDWNEQFF.

This chain joins TRBV4-1 and TRBJ2-2, with 9 bases lining up with TRBD1. The germline V gene encodes CDR1 MGHRA and CDR2 YSYEKL. After removal of 1 base from V and 6 bases from J, the junction contained 6 bases not matched to a gene. CDR3 length: 16 residues. CDR3 residues: CASSQVDRGFAGELFF. The CDR3 DNA follows: TGCGCCAGCAGCCAAGTAGACAGGGGGTTCGCCGGGGAGCTGTTTTTT.

The rearrangement joins TRBV7-8 to TRBJ2-7; TRBD1 agrees at 9 bases. The V gene's germline CDR1 is SGHVS and CDR2 FQNEAQ. The length of the CDR3 is 16 residues. V lost 5 bases to trimming and J lost 6 bases; unmatched junction nucleotides: 14. CDR3 amino acids: CASSTSPGQGLGEQYF. CDR3 nucleotides: TGTGCCAGCAGCACATCGCCGGGACAGGGACTTGGCGAGCAGTACTTC.

CDR3 DNA sequence: TGCGCCAGCAATCCTGGGGGGGCTACTGAAGCTTTCTTT. It codes for CASNPGGATEAFF. The chain has TRBV5-1 and TRBJ1-1, with D perhaps matching TRBD1 (6 bases). CDR1 and CDR2 (germline): SGHRS, YFSETQ. Trimming pared 6 bases from V and 5 bases from J, leaving 14 bases between. CDR3 size: 13 residues.